This T cell receptor beta chain comes out of a study of T cell clonotyping in hematopoietic cell transplantation. V lost 3 bases, J lost 3 bases, and 4 bases stayed unmatched. Per germline, CDR1 SGHAT and CDR2 FQNNGV. The CDR3 covers 16 residues. Libraries were prepared by immunoSEQ multiplex PCR; TCRdb keeps only in-frame clonotypes and omits some of them. The sample shows roughly 42,000 clones, roughly 94% of them seen only once. This clone is a singleton in its sample. This TCR was sampled from a woman in her 50s in good health. Some clones in this sample may be carry-over from other donors' samples. What was sequenced was peripheral blood mononuclear cells. This chain links TRBV11-2 with TRBJ2-3; TRBD2 aligns across 12 bases. The CDR3 nucleotides read TGTGCCAGCAGCTTTCTAGCGGGGGGGCCTACAGATACGCAGTATTTT. It is translated as CASSFLAGGPTDTQYF.